The entry that follows covers one TCR beta chain sequence. Its target is unknown. At the DNA level, this CDR3 is encoded by other sequences in the same sample as well. The ends were cut back, 6 bases at V and 4 bases at J, with 10 bases in the middle. The CDR3 is 13 residues long. The germline V gene has CDR1 KGHSH and CDR2 LQKENI. This record comes from a study of cytomegalovirus exposure and HLA in healthy donors. Notes on the study in general: Reportedly, HLA-A and HLA-B alleles of most subjects were accurately predicted from TCR beta.

Primers for the PCR totalled 60 Vbeta and 13 Jbeta. Repertoires were generated with immunoSEQ multiplex PCR, while TCRdb's copy carries only in-frame clones and drops some. Of 80,000 to 100,000 clones listed, about three quarters are singletons. The specimen was PBMCs. The receptor's source is a man aged 40-49 years in good health and CMV-seronegative. V gene TRBV18 combines with J gene TRBJ1-5; a possible D gene is TRBD1 (6 bases). The CDR3 DNA follows: TGTGCCAGCTCGCCGGACAGAAATCAGCCCCAGCATTTT. Encoded protein: CASSPDRNQPQHF. The variable domain in full, completed from reference TRBV18 and TRBJ1-5, reads NAGVMQNPRHLVRRRGQEARLRCSPMKGHSHVYWYRQLPEEGLKFMVYLQKENIIDESGMPKERFSAEFPKEGPSILRIQQVVRGDSAAYFCASSPDRNQPQHFGDGTRLSIL.